This T cell receptor beta chain was recorded in a study of breast tumors, draining lymph nodes, adjacent tissues (dated by TCRdb to about 2016). In terms of the full investigation: In breast cancer patients, the study compared the TCR beta repertoires of tumor, adjacent nontumor tissue and axillary lymph nodes. The study was designed to assess the relationships and possible T-cell exchange between tumor, surrounding tissue and draining lymph node repertoires in human breast cancer.

The paper as a whole reports these results and caveats: Tumors showed preferential V and J gene usage, and their T-cell repertoire diversity fell below that of lymph nodes yet above that of nontumor tissue. Tumor and nontumor tissue repertoires were found to be significantly more similar in luminal-like than in basal-like breast cancer. A scenario in which most tumor T cells derive from the lymph node and then expand within tumor tissue was judged to be consistent with the data. The conclusion that tumor T cells originate in lymph nodes was presented as consistent with a hypothesis rather than as directly demonstrated.

Instrument on record: Illumina HiSeq 2000. Multiplex PCR amplification was used to build the TCR beta chain libraries. High-throughput sequencing was used to analyze the amplified TCR beta chain products. TCRdb took the public reads, trimmed them with fastp at Q25, ran MiXCR for clone calling and kept in-frame beta chains. Rows with one shared CDR3 protein collapse into an entry with the most common genes and DNA. This sample lists approximately 250,000 distinct CDR3 sequences; 34% were detected once. The top ten clonotypes cover approximately 4% of the sample. The axillary draining lymph nodes of breast cancer patients were the source of the lymph node samples. This clonotype appeared many times. Its target antigen remains unknown. Base qualities are not provided; no much larger clone lies one nucleotide away. The CDR3 contains 16 residues, cysteine and phenylalanine counted. The retained sequence is limited to the CDR3, 48 bases, with the frame set at the first base. Trimming removed 4 bases from V and 2 bases from J; the gene matches leave 11 bases unexplained. From the germline V gene, CDR1 is SNHLY and CDR2 is FYNNEI.

Input material: axillary lymph node tissue. The chain uses TRBV2 and TRBJ2-7; 7 bases in the middle match TRBD2. This clonotype was obtained from a female donor with breast cancer. Some clones in this sample may be carry-over from other donors' samples. The CDR3 in this case is CASSGPSSGNTYEQYF. The nucleotide sequence reads TGTGCCAGCAGTGGGCCCTCCAGCGGGAATACCTACGAGCAGTACTTC.